Below, 30 T cell receptor beta chains from the same sample are listed, as sequenced in a study of shared clonotypes between healthy human individuals. Here immunoSEQ multiplex PCR was the method, and the copy in TCRdb shows in-frame clones only, minus some. This sample yields around 1,900,000 clones, of which just over 90% are seen a single time; approximately 1.6% belongs to the top ten. CD45RO-negative cells were positively selected for CCR7, leaving out terminally differentiated effector memory CD45RA+ cells. Sequenced material: naive CD8+ T cells from PBMCs. These receptors were obtained from a man between 18 and 35 years old in good health. Some clones in this sample may be carry-over from other donors' samples.

The chain couples TRBV2 to TRBJ2-7; TRBD2 is a possible D gene (5 bases). Trimming left V 7 bases short and J 0 bases short, with 10 bases between. Per the germline V gene, CDR1 is SNHLY and CDR2 is FYNNEI. This CDR3 spans 13 amino acids. DNA of the CDR3: TGTGCCAGCACGGGGATTCCCTCCTACGAGCAGTACTTC. Its translation is CASTGIPSYEQYF.

V and J are TRBV7-2 and TRBJ1-2, with D possibly TRBD1 on 5 matching bases. The CDR3 covers 14 residues. Germline CDR1 is SGHTA and CDR2 is FQGNSA. V was trimmed by 5 bases and J by 4 bases, leaving 14 bases between them. The CDR3 reads CASSPWGTGYGYTF. The CDR3 coding sequence is TGTGCCAGCAGCCCTTGGGGGACGGGCTATGGCTACACCTTC. The full variable domain, rest sourced from reference TRBV7-2 and TRBJ1-2, is GAGVSQSPSNKVTEKGKDVELRCDPISGHTALYWYRQSLGQGLEFLIYFQGNSAPDKSGLPSDRFSAERTGGSVSTLTIQRTQQEDSAVYLCASSPWGTGYGYTFGSGTRLTVV.

The chain combines TRBV19 with TRBJ2-1; a weak D match, TRBD1 (6 bases). V was clipped by 5 bases and J by 8 bases, with 13 bases between them. The CDR3 consists of 13 residues. The germline V gene has CDR1 LNHDA and CDR2 SQIVND (reference sequence). CDR3 nucleotides: TGTGCCAGTAGTCACAGGGTAGAGGATGAGCAGTTCTTC. Translating gives CASSHRVEDEQFF. Looking up the rest from reference TRBV19 and TRBJ2-1 gives the full variable domain: DGGITQSPKYLFRKEGQNVTLSCEQNLNHDAMYWYRQDPGQGLRLIYYSQIVNDFQKGDIAEGYSVSREKKESFPLTVTSAQKNPTAFYLCASSHRVEDEQFFGPGTRLTVL.

This clone was seen a few times. The chain joins TRBV30 to TRBJ1-1, with unresolved D. CDR3 size: 13 residues. CDR1 is GTSNPN, CDR2 SVGIG, per germline (reference sequence). V gave up 7 bases and J gave up 1 base, with 13 bases separating them. This CDR3 is CASFPPGNTEAFF. DNA of the CDR3: TGTGCCTCATTCCCTCCGGGGAACACTGAAGCTTTCTTT.

V usage is TRBV9 and J usage is TRBJ2-7; D uncertain. The CDR3 has 14 residues. Per the germline V gene, CDR1 is SGDLS and CDR2 is YYNGEE. V lost 3 bases and J 4 bases, leaving 14 bases between the germline ends. The CDR3 DNA sequence: TGTGCCAGCAGCGAGGGTCACGTGGGGTACGAGCAGTACTTC. Amino acids: CASSEGHVGYEQYF. Based on the CDR3 plus reference TRBV9 and TRBJ2-7, the full variable domain is DSGVTQTPKHLITATGQRVTLRCSPRSGDLSVYWYQQSLDQGLQFLIQYYNGEERAKGNILERFSAQQFPDLHSELNLSSLELGDSALYFCASSEGHVGYEQYFGPGTRLTVT.

This chain connects TRBV5-1 to TRBJ2-7, with 8 bases lining up with TRBD2. CDR3 size: 16 residues. Germline V gene lookup returns CDR1 SGHRS and CDR2 YFSETQ. Trimming took 0 bases from V and 3 from J; bases not matched to a gene: 8. CDR3 sequence: CASSLAPVLAVYEQYF. CDR3 DNA: TGCGCCAGCAGCTTGGCCCCAGTACTAGCGGTCTACGAGCAGTACTTC.

As concerns this clone: In the same sample, other DNA sequences code for this CDR3. The gene calls are TRBV28 and TRBJ1-3; no clear D. V was clipped by 2 bases and J by 0 bases, with 5 bases between them. CDR1 and CDR2 (germline): MDHEN, SYDVKM. The CDR3 is made up of 14 amino acids. The CDR3 nucleotides read TGTGCCAGCAGTTTAACAGTCTCTGGAAACACCATATATTTT. It translates to CASSLTVSGNTIYF.

V gene TRBV4-1 combines with J gene TRBJ2-1, with 11 bases matching TRBD2. The CDR3 runs 16 residues. With 3 bases clipped from V and 3 bases from J, the junction kept 4 bases outside the gene matches. The germline gives CDR1 MGHRA, CDR2 YSYEKL. CDR3: CASSQVAGGLYNEQFF. CDR3 DNA sequence: TGCGCCAGCAGCCAGGTAGCGGGAGGGCTCTACAATGAGCAGTTCTTC.

The chain uses TRBV7-9 and TRBJ2-1; D is ambiguous. The V end lost 1 base, the J end lost 5 bases, and 3 bases lay between the germline ends. The CDR3 is made up of 12 amino acids. In germline, CDR1 is SEHNR, CDR2 FQNEAQ (reference sequence). The CDR3 region has the DNA TGTGCCAGCAGCTTAGAGGACAATGAGCAGTTCTTC. Amino acids: CASSLEDNEQFF.

This clone was counted once. The CDR3 is CASSLGSDRVRETQYF. CDR3 bases: TGTGCCAGCAGCTTAGGTTCGGATAGGGTGAGGGAGACCCAGTACTTC. The V and J genes are TRBV11-2 and TRBJ2-5, with D unresolved. The V and J ends lost 1 base and 5 bases respectively, with 17 bases between them. CDR1 and CDR2 (germline): SGHAT, FQNNGV. The CDR3 is 16 amino acids.

Of note for this clone: The CDR3 does not close with the conserved phenylalanine or tryptophan, likely indicating a read error. V is TRBV7-9 and J is TRBJ1-2, with TRBD1 matching 10 bases. This CDR3 is built from 16 residues. V was pared by 5 bases and J by 4 bases, with 10 bases of the junction left unmatched. Germline V lookup: CDR1 SEHNR, CDR2 FQNEAQ (reference sequence). The CDR3 nucleotides read TGTGCCAGCAGCCCCTACGGGACAGGGGATTCCTATGGCTACACCCTC. As protein: CASSPYGTGDSYGYTL.

The rearrangement uses TRBV27 and TRBJ2-3, with TRBD2 identical over 7 bases. Trimming took 5 bases from V and 2 from J; bases not matched to a gene: 7. Per the germline V gene, CDR1 is MNHEY and CDR2 is SMNVEV (reference sequence). CDR3 length: 15 residues. The CDR3 bases are TGTGCCAGCAGTATCGGGACTACGCCCACAGATACGCAGTATTTT. It translates to CASSIGTTPTDTQYF.

This chain joins TRBV9 and TRBJ2-2, with 7 bases aligning to TRBD2. Trimming at V came to 2 bases and at J to 4 bases, leaving 20 bases not matched to a gene. Germline V CDR1 and CDR2: SGDLS, YYNGEE. The CDR3 has 20 amino acids. The CDR3 sequence: CASSVTGQGGTSVVTGELFF. The CDR3 DNA follows: TGTGCCAGCAGCGTCACCGGCCAGGGAGGAACTAGCGTAGTCACCGGGGAGCTGTTTTTT.

This clone was observed a single time. V gene TRBV25-1 combines with J gene TRBJ1-5; tentatively, D is TRBD1 (5 bases). The CDR3 length is 13 residues. Trimming shortened V by 6 bases and J by 7 bases, and 13 bases separated the two germline ends. Germline V CDR1 and CDR2: MGHDK, SYGVNS. In DNA, the CDR3 is TGTGCCAGCAGGGGGCCCCTCTGGCAGCCCCAGCATTTT. This encodes CASRGPLWQPQHF.

The chain combines TRBV5-1 with TRBJ1-5, with TRBD1 matching 10 bases. The CDR3 is made up of 15 amino acids. Germline values: CDR1 SGHRS, CDR2 YFSETQ. The V and J ends lost 3 bases and 7 bases, in that order; junction bases with no gene match: 7. The chain's CDR3 is CASSWTGGPSQPQHF. The CDR3 region has the DNA TGCGCCAGCAGCTGGACAGGGGGACCTAGCCAGCCCCAGCATTTT.

About this clone itself: Different DNA sequences within this sample yield the same CDR3. The V call is TRBV27, the J call TRBJ2-3; the match to TRBD2 covers 7 bases. The germline V gene has CDR1 MNHEY and CDR2 SMNVEV (reference sequence). Trimming at V came to 2 bases and at J to 4 bases, leaving 6 bases not matched to a gene. CDR3 length: 15 residues. CDR3 nucleotides: TGTGCCAGCAGTTTAGTGGCGGGAGTCGCAGATACGCAGTATTTT. Translation gives CASSLVAGVADTQYF.

The rearrangement links TRBV29-1 to TRBJ2-7; tentative D call: TRBD2 (5 bases). Trimming shortened V by 4 bases and J by 0 bases, and 16 bases separated the two germline ends. The CDR3 has 15 amino acids. Germline V gene sequence: CDR1 SQVTM, CDR2 ANQGSEA. CDR3 amino acids: CSVALGSDLSYEQYF. DNA of the CDR3: TGCAGCGTTGCTCTTGGTAGCGACCTCTCCTACGAGCAGTACTTC.

The gene calls are TRBV18 and TRBJ2-3, with 7 bases aligning to TRBD1. This CDR3 comprises 15 residues. The ends lost 3 bases at V and 1 base at J; junction bases unmatched: 4. CDR1 and CDR2 from the germline V gene are KGHSH and LQKENI. The CDR3 spells CASSPDRDGTDTQYF. The CDR3 region has the DNA TGTGCCAGCTCACCCGACAGGGACGGCACAGATACGCAGTATTTT. Supplemented by reference TRBV18 and TRBJ2-3, the full variable domain reads NAGVMQNPRHLVRRRGQEARLRCSPMKGHSHVYWYRQLPEEGLKFMVYLQKENIIDESGMPKERFSAEFPKEGPSILRIQQVVRGDSAAYFCASSPDRDGTDTQYFGPGTRLTVL.

This chain connects TRBV30 to TRBJ1-5; D not certain. This CDR3 region has 15 residues. Germline CDR1 GTSNPN, CDR2 SVGIG (reference sequence). With 1 base removed from V and 8 bases from J, the gap between germline ends came to 18 bases. The CDR3 sequence: CAWSEGNSLIEPQHF. Written as DNA, the CDR3 is TGTGCCTGGAGTGAGGGAAACAGTTTAATCGAGCCCCAGCATTTT.

For the CDR3, the DNA is TGTGCCAGCAGCGTAGTGGCAGGGGGCGTTGTGGGTGAGCAGTTCTTC. This sequence encodes CASSVVAGGVVGEQFF. This chain uses TRBV9 with TRBJ2-1; 8 nucleotides align to TRBD1. The germline CDR1 and CDR2 sequences are SGDLS and YYNGEE. The CDR3 length is 16 residues. V gave up 0 bases and J gave up 9 bases; unmatched junction bases: 11.

Here the CDR3 DNA reads TGCGCCAGCAGCTTGGCACGCGTAGCGAATGAGCAGTTCTTC. Residues: CASSLARVANEQFF. The chain has TRBV5-1 and TRBJ2-1, with D possibly matching TRBD2 (5 bases). Germline V CDR1 and CDR2: SGHRS, YFSETQ. The CDR3 has 14 residues. V dropped 0 bases and J dropped 7 bases, with 11 bases sitting between them.

With respect to this clone: The DNA is left out, because the CDR3 cannot be placed on it with certainty; the CDR3 is given as TCRdb lists it. The chain employs TRBV19 and TRBJ2-7; the D segment call TRBD1 is taken from the table without a DNA check. The CDR3 is 14 amino acids long, termini counted. Germline CDR1 LNHDA, CDR2 SQIVND (reference sequence). The CDR3: CASSILALSYEQYF.

The V gene is TRBV28, the J gene TRBJ1-1, with D possibly matching TRBD1 (6 bases). This CDR3 spans 15 amino acids. Germline-derived CDR1 and CDR2 are MDHEN and SYDVKM. V lost 5 bases, J lost 1 base, and 14 bases lay in between. The CDR3 nucleotides are TGTGCCAGCAGTCCCGGACGGACAGCGAACACTGAAGCTTTCTTT. Translated: CASSPGRTANTEAFF.

As for this clone: At the DNA level, this CDR3 is encoded by other sequences in the same sample as well. This chain links TRBV19 with TRBJ2-7, with TRBD2 matching over 10 bases. CDR1 is LNHDA, CDR2 SQIVND, per germline (reference sequence). V gave up 1 base and J gave up 1 base; unmatched junction bases: 1. The CDR3 length is 15 residues. CDR3 loop: CASSIGLAGSYEQYF. The CDR3, as DNA: TGTGCCAGTAGTATAGGACTAGCGGGTTCCTACGAGCAGTACTTC.

This rearrangement joins TRBV6-4 to TRBJ1-2; the match to TRBD1 covers 7 bases. Per the germline V gene, CDR1 is MRHNA and CDR2 is SNTAGT. The CDR3 is 15 amino acids. V gave up 3 bases and J gave up 7 bases; unmatched junction bases: 11. Here the CDR3 reads CASSEEAGGWSGYTF. The CDR3, as DNA: TGTGCCAGCAGTGAGGAGGCAGGGGGATGGTCTGGCTACACCTTC.

This chain connects TRBV6-1 to TRBJ2-1; 14 positions agree with TRBD2. Germline V lookup: CDR1 MNHNS, CDR2 SASEGT. After removal of 2 bases from V and 4 bases from J, the junction contained 4 bases not matched to a gene. The length of the CDR3 is 17 residues. The CDR3 loop reads CASSEWTSGGRYNEQFF. CDR3 nucleotide sequence: TGTGCCAGCAGTGAATGGACTAGCGGGGGGAGATACAATGAGCAGTTCTTC.

J is TRBJ2-7 and V is TRBV5-6; no firm D call. Germline CDR1 SGHDT, CDR2 YYEEEE. This CDR3 spans 11 amino acids. V lost 4 bases and J 5 bases, leaving 7 bases between the germline ends. This CDR3 is CASSGINEQYF. The CDR3 nucleotides are TGTGCCAGCAGCGGTATTAACGAGCAGTACTTC.

The chain uses TRBV4-1 and TRBJ2-1, with D hard to call. Trimming took 5 bases from V and 10 from J, leaving 15 bases between them. The CDR3 extends over 13 amino acids. Per the germline V gene, CDR1 is MGHRA and CDR2 is YSYEKL. CDR3 in DNA: TGCGCCAGCAGCATAGGCCTACTGGTGGAGCAGTTCTTC. Encoded protein: CASSIGLLVEQFF.

Remarks on this clone: The same CDR3 is also encoded by other DNA sequences in this sample. The gene calls are TRBV9 and TRBJ1-1; 9 bases map to TRBD1. Trimming removed 3 bases from V and 3 bases from J; junction bases left unmatched: 6. This CDR3 region has 15 residues. Looked up from germline, CDR1 is SGDLS and CDR2 is YYNGEE. CDR3 residues: CASSATGGADTEAFF. The CDR3 DNA is TGTGCCAGCAGCGCCACAGGGGGCGCGGACACTGAAGCTTTCTTT.

The chain has TRBV4-1 and TRBJ2-7, with D unresolved. This CDR3 comprises 16 residues. Germline CDR1 reads MGHRA; CDR2 reads YSYEKL. The V end was cut by 1 base, the J end by 0 bases, with 13 bases between. The CDR3 DNA reads as TGCGCCAGCAGCCAAGGTTTCCCTGGAATCTCCTACGAGCAGTACTTC. Translation: CASSQGFPGISYEQYF.